This T cell receptor (beta chain) was sequenced during a study of T cell responses to AZD1222 COVID-19 vaccine. Sequencing was performed with immunoSEQ multiplex PCR; in TCRdb, only in-frame clones are kept and a portion is missing. The sample includes about 100,000 clones, around 86% of them seen just once. Germline V gives CDR1 LGHDT, CDR2 YNNKEL (reference sequence). This CDR3 has 13 amino acids. V lost 0 bases and J 10 bases, leaving 7 bases between the germline ends. V usage is TRBV3-1 (or the pseudogene TRBV3-2) and J usage is TRBJ1-6; no definite D call. The sequences come from peripheral blood, collected on day 0 of AZD1222 vaccination. The TCR sequence derives from an adult in good health. CDR3 bases: TGTGCCAGCAGCCAAGATAGTCGCTCACCCCTCCACTTT. Its protein product is CASSQDSRSPLHF.